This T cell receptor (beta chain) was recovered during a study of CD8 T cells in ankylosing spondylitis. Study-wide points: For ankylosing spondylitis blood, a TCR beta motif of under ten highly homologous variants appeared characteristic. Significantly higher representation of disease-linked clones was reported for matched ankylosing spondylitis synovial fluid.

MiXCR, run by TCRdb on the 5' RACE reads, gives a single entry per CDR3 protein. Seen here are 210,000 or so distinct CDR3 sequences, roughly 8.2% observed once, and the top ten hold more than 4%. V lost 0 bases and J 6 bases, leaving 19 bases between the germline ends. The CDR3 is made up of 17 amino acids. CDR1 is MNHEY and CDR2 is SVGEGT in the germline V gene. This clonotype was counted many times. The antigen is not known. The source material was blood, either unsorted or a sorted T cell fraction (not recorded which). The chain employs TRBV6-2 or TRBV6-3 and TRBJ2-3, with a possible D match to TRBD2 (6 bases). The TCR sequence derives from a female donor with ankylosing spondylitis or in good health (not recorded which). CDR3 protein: CASSYSRVSSRGDTQYF. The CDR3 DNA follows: TGTGCCAGCAGTTACTCGAGAGTATCCTCGCGGGGCGATACGCAGTATTTT.